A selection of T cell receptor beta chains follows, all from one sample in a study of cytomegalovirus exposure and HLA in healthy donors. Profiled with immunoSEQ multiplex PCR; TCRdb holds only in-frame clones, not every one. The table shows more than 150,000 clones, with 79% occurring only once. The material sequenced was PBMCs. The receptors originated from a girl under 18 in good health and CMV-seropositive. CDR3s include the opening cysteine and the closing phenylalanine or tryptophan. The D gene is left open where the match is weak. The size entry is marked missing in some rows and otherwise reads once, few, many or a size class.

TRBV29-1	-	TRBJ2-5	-	CSVERTVGVLNF	TGCAGCGTTGAAAGGACAGTTGGGGTTTTGAACTTC
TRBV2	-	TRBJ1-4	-	CASRFLPNEKLFF	TGTGCCAGCAGGTTCCTTCCTAATGAAAAACTGTTTTTT
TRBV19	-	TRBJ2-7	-	CASSITLDSYEQYF	TGTGCCAGTAGTATAACACTAGATTCCTACGAGCAGTACTTC
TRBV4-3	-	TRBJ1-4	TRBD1	CASSQGTGGLEKLFF	TGCGCCAGCAGCCAAGGGACAGGGGGACTGGAAAAACTGTTTTTT
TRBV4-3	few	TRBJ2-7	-	CASSQDRGPYEQYF	TGCGCCAGCAGCCAAGACAGGGGACCCTACGAGCAGTACTTC
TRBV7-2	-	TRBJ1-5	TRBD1	CASSLAGQGDQPQHF	TGTGCCAGCAGCTTAGCGGGACAGGGGGATCAGCCCCAGCATTTT
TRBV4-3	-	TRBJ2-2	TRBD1	CASSQEPQGAGELFF	TGCGCCAGCAGCCAAGAGCCGCAGGGGGCCGGGGAGCTGTTTTTT
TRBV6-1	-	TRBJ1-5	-	CASSERGGGNQPQHF	TGTGCCAGCAGTGAGAGGGGAGGAGGCAATCAGCCCCAGCATTTT
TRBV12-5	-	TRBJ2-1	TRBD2	CASGSPLGRANNEQFF	TGTGCTAGTGGTTCCCCCCTCGGGAGGGCCAACAATGAGCAGTTCTTC
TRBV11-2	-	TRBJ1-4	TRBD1	CANSLEGGTTNEKLFF	TGTGCCAACAGCTTAGAAGGGGGCACTACTAATGAAAAACTGTTTTTT
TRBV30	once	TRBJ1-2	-	CGLHSGLANYGYTF	TGTGGTCTTCACTCGGGGTTAGCTAACTATGGCTACACCTTC
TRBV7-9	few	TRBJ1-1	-	CASSSNAGSTEAFF	TGTGCCAGCAGCTCGAACGCGGGGTCCACTGAAGCTTTCTTT
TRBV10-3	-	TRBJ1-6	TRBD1	CAISGDSNSPLHF	TGTGCCATCAGTGGGGACAGTAATTCACCCCTCCACTTT
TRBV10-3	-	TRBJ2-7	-	CAISEHGYEQYF	TGTGCCATCAGTGAGCACGGGTACGAGCAGTACTTC
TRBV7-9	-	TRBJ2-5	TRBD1	CASSLAGGQGKTQYF	TGTGCCAGCAGCTTAGCAGGGGGACAGGGGAAGACCCAGTACTTC
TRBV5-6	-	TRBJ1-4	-	CASSSTELGGEKLFF	TGTGCCAGCAGCTCGACAGAACTTGGAGGGGAAAAACTGTTTTTT
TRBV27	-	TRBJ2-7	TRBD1	CASSRDRRNEQYF	TGTGCCAGCAGCCGGGACAGGAGAAACGAGCAGTACTTC
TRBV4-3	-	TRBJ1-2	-	CASSQDTSGSVSGYTF	TGCGCCAGCAGCCAAGACACCTCGGGGAGCGTGAGTGGCTACACCTTC
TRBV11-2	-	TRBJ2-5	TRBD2	CASSKTSGGSFETQYF	TGTGCCAGCAGCAAGACTAGCGGGGGAAGTTTTGAGACCCAGTACTTC
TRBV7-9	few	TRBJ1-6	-	CASSLAGVGSNSPLHF	TGTGCCAGCAGCCTCGCCGGGGTGGGCTCTAATTCACCCCTCCACTTT
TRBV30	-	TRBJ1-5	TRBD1	CACSVAGGDYSNQPQHF	TGTGCCTGCTCGGTGGCAGGGGGTGATTATAGCAATCAGCCCCAGCATTTT
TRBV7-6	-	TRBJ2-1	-	CASSFFPSHEQFF	TGTGCCAGCAGCTTTTTCCCCTCCCATGAGCAGTTCTTC
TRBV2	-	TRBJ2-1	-	CASSGSGVNEQFF	TGTGCCAGCAGTGGATCGGGGGTTAATGAGCAGTTCTTC
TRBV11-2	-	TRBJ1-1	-	CASSLAVGGPEAFF	TGTGCCAGCAGCTTAGCCGTGGGGGGTCCAGAAGCTTTCTTT
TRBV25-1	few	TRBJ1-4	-	CASRRGSNEKLFF	TGTGCCAGCAGGCGGGGTAGTAATGAAAAACTGTTTTTT
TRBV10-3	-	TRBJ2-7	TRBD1	CAISPGQVAYEQYF	TGTGCCATCAGCCCGGGACAGGTGGCCTACGAGCAGTACTTC
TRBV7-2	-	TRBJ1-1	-	CASSLGADITEAFF	TGTGCCAGCAGCTTAGGGGCGGACATCACTGAAGCTTTCTTT
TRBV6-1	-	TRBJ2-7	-	CASSEAARGGEQYF	TGTGCCAGCAGTGAAGCGGCAAGAGGTGGCGAGCAGTACTTC
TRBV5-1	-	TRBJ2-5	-	CASSFGLPRQEGQYF	TGCGCCAGCAGCTTTGGACTGCCCAGACAAGAGGGCCAGTACTTC
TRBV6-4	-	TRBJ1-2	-	CASSGQTSGGGYTF	TGTGCCAGCAGTGGGCAAACTTCGGGTGGCGGCTACACCTTC
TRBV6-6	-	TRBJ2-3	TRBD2	CATLGTSGSPNTQYF	TGTGCCACCCTCGGGACTAGCGGGAGCCCCAATACGCAGTATTTT
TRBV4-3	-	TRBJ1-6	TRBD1	CASSQEPGQGNSPLHF	TGCGCCAGCAGCCAAGAACCCGGACAGGGGAATTCACCCCTCCACTTT
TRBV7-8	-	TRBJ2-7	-	CASSPELVSEQYF	TGTGCCAGCAGCCCCGAACTAGTGTCCGAGCAGTACTTC
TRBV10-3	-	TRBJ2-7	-	CAISETPSYEQYF	TGTGCCATCAGTGAAACACCTTCCTACGAGCAGTACTTC
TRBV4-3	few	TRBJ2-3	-	CASSQSRFGGDTQYF	TGCGCCAGCAGCCAATCGAGGTTCGGGGGAGATACGCAGTATTTT
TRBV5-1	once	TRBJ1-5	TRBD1	CASSLGQGPNQPQHF	TGCGCCAGCAGCCTCGGACAGGGTCCCAATCAGCCCCAGCATTTT
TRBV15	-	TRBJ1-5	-	CATSRVQGINQPQHF	TGTGCCACCAGCAGAGTTCAGGGGATCAATCAGCCCCAGCATTTT
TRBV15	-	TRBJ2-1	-	CATSREGTLHGSNEQFF	TGTGCCACCAGCAGAGAGGGGACACTCCACGGGTCCAATGAGCAGTTCTTC
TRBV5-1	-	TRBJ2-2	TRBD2	CASSLDTSGTGELFF	TGCGCCAGCAGCTTGGACACTAGCGGAACCGGGGAGCTGTTTTTT
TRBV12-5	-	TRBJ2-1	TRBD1	CASGPTPGQGWFF	TGTGCTAGTGGACCCACTCCGGGACAGGGCTGGTTCTTC
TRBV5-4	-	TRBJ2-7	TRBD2	CASSGGLAGGPYYEQYF	TGTGCCAGCAGCGGGGGACTAGCGGGGGGGCCTTACTACGAGCAGTACTTC
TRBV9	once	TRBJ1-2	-	CASSVEDRRLDGYTF	TGTGCCAGCAGCGTAGAAGACCGGAGATTGGATGGCTACACCTTC
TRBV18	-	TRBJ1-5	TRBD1	CASSPDRGQPQHF	TGTGCCAGCTCGCCCGACAGGGGTCAGCCCCAGCATTTT
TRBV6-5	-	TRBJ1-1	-	CASSGTLMNTEAFF	TGTGCCAGCAGCGGGACACTCATGAACACTGAAGCTTTCTTT
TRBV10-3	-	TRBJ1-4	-	CAISGDTEKLFF	TGTGCCATCAGTGGGGACACTGAAAAACTGTTTTTT
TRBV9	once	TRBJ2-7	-	CASSVDRSPSYEQYF	TGTGCCAGCAGCGTCGACAGGTCACCGTCATACGAGCAGTACTTC
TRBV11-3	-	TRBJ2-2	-	CASSSTHLGLGELFF	TGTGCCAGCAGCTCAACCCACCTAGGACTCGGGGAGCTGTTTTTT
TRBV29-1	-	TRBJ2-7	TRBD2	CSVEGTTYEQYF	TGCAGCGTTGAGGGGACTACCTACGAGCAGTACTTC
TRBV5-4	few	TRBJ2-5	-	CASSLPGLGRETQYF	TGTGCCAGCAGCTTACCGGGACTCGGTCGGGAGACCCAGTACTTC
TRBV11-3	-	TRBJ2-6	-	CASSSSRGRTGANVLTF	TGTGCCAGCAGCTCATCCCGAGGGAGGACTGGGGCCAACGTCCTGACTTTC
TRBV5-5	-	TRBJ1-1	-	CASSLSRGGVNTEAFF	TGTGCCAGCAGCTTGTCCAGGGGCGGTGTGAACACTGAAGCTTTCTTT
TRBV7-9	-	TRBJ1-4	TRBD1	CASSLVGTGRATNEKLFF	TGTGCCAGCAGCTTAGTCGGGACAGGGAGAGCAACTAATGAAAAACTGTTTTTT
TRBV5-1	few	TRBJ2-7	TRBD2	CASSLSTSGASEQYF	TGCGCCAGCAGCTTGTCCACTAGCGGGGCTTCCGAGCAGTACTTC